Below, 23 T cell receptor beta chains from the same sample are listed, as sequenced in a study of blood T cells in healthy people across ages. Alongside a J-beta primer mix, a sample-barcoded 5' primer served in a second PCR lasting about 6 to 12 cycles. Each CDR3 protein gets one entry after TCRdb re-called the 5' RACE reads with MiXCR. The sample has 850,000 to 1,000,000 distinct CDR3 sequences, roughly 51% seen once. The sample taken for sequencing was blood. The receptors come from a woman aged 55 to 70 in good health.

A single count supports this clonotype. This chain joins TRBV6-1 and TRBJ2-7, with 10 bases that match TRBD2. The J segment lost 7 bases and the V segment lost 7 bases, leaving 13 bases of the junction unmatched. The CDR3 runs 15 residues. CDR1 and CDR2 from the germline V gene are MNHNS and SASEGT. CDR3 sequence: CASIGAGGRFGEQYF. For the CDR3, the DNA is TGTGCCAGCATTGGAGCGGGAGGGCGTTTTGGGGAGCAGTACTTC.

This clonotype has ten or more counts. The chain carries TRBV4-2 and TRBJ2-6; D unresolved. The CDR3 is made up of 16 amino acids. CDR1 and CDR2 from the germline V gene are LGHNA and YNFKEQ. V dropped 1 base and J dropped 0 bases, with 7 bases sitting between them. CDR3 amino acids: CASSQVGRSGANVLTF. In DNA form, the CDR3 reads TGTGCCAGCAGCCAAGTAGGTCGCTCTGGGGCCAACGTCCTGACTTTC.

The gene calls are TRBV12-3 or TRBV12-4 and TRBJ1-1; possible D gene TRBD1, 6 bases. V was trimmed by 6 bases and J by 9 bases, leaving 11 bases between them. This CDR3 region has 11 residues. The CDR3 DNA follows: TGTGCCAGCAGAATCCAGGGGAAAGCTTTCTTT. Its protein is CASRIQGKAFF.

The V gene is TRBV25-1, the J gene TRBJ2-7; D possibly corresponds to TRBD2 (6 bases). CDR1 and CDR2 from the germline V gene are MGHDK and SYGVNS. V lost 2 bases and J 4 bases, leaving 18 bases between the germline ends. This CDR3 comprises 16 residues. CDR3 DNA: TGTGCCAGCAGTGAACAATGGGGGACTCGAAATTACGAGCAGTACTTC. Residues: CASSEQWGTRNYEQYF.

The rearrangement links TRBV10-3 to TRBJ2-1; possibly TRBD1 for D (6 bases). Germline CDR1 ENHRY, CDR2 SYGVKD. CDR3 size: 16 residues. Trimming removed 2 bases at V and 7 bases at J, with 18 bases between. Written as DNA, the CDR3 is TGTGCCATCAGTGAGGTTTTGAGACAGGACGGGAATGAGCAGTTCTTC. Translating it yields CAISEVLRQDGNEQFF.

The chain joins TRBV5-1 to TRBJ2-1; the D gene is possibly TRBD1 (6 bases). Germline CDR1 SGHRS, CDR2 YFSETQ. The CDR3 is 15 residues long. The V end lost 3 bases, the J end lost 0 bases, and 10 bases lay between the germline ends. The CDR3 region has the DNA TGCGCCAGCAGCTGGACAGATTCCTCCTACAATGAGCAGTTCTTC. It yields the protein CASSWTDSSYNEQFF.

The chain has TRBV3-1 and TRBJ2-6; D unclear. Trimming pared 4 bases from V and 0 bases from J, leaving 10 bases between. The CDR3 has 16 residues. Germline values: CDR1 LGHDT, CDR2 YNNKEL (reference sequence). In nucleotides, the CDR3 is TGTGCCAGCAGCCCCGCTTACACCTCTGGGGCCAACGTCCTGACTTTC. Its translation: CASSPAYTSGANVLTF.

The V and J genes are TRBV20-1 and TRBJ2-3; TRBD2 matches at 9 bases. Looked up from germline, CDR1 is DFQATT and CDR2 is SNEGSKA (reference sequence). Losses at the gene ends were 1 base for V and 2 bases for J; bases not matched to a gene: 1. The CDR3 is 14 residues long. The CDR3 here is CSARASGNTDTQYF. The CDR3 DNA sequence: TGCAGTGCTAGAGCTAGCGGGAACACAGATACGCAGTATTTT.

A few counts support this clonotype. The chain has TRBV12-3 or TRBV12-4 and TRBJ2-7; TRBD2 matches at 11 bases. The tail of the sequence fits TRBJ2-5 better, so the J call may be wrong. The CDR3 is 15 amino acids. CDR3: CASTWELAGVETQYF. For the CDR3, the DNA is TGTGCCAGCACCTGGGAACTAGCGGGAGTGGAGACCCAGTACTTC.

V and J are TRBV6-5 and TRBJ2-3; D not certain. Germline CDR1 and CDR2: MNHEY and SVGAGI. CDR3 length: 14 amino acids. Trimming cost V 7 bases and J 6 bases, with 17 bases left between them. In DNA, the CDR3 is TGTGCCAGCAAAGTTACCTGGAGAGTGGATACGCAGTATTTT. As protein: CASKVTWRVDTQYF.

The V call is TRBV27, the J call TRBJ2-6; D gene ambiguous. With 0 bases removed from V and 0 bases from J, the gap between germline ends came to 12 bases. This CDR3 comprises 18 residues. The germline gives CDR1 MNHEY, CDR2 SMNVEV (reference sequence). The DNA of the CDR3 is TGTGCCAGCAGTTTATCCAGTCTTCGGAGCTCTGGGGCCAACGTCCTGACTTTC. Translating gives CASSLSSLRSSGANVLTF.

This clonotype has just a few counts. V gene TRBV6-2 or TRBV6-3 combines with J gene TRBJ2-5; 15 nucleotides match TRBD2. V shed 6 bases and J 1 base; nucleotides not matched to a gene: 6. Germline V gene lookup returns CDR1 MNHEY and CDR2 SVGEGT. This CDR3 spans 17 amino acids. DNA of the CDR3: TGTGCCAGCAGAGACCCGGGACTAGCGGGAGGCCAAGAGACCCAGTACTTC. As protein: CASRDPGLAGGQETQYF.

This chain uses TRBV4-1 with TRBJ2-2, with TRBD2 as a possible D gene (5 bases). The CDR3 length is 15 residues. With 0 bases removed from V and 5 bases from J, the gap between germline ends came to 10 bases. CDR1 and CDR2 from the germline V gene are MGHRA and YSYEKL. For the CDR3, the DNA is TGCGCCAGCAGCCAAGATAACGGGGTAACCGGGGAGCTGTTTTTT. This encodes CASSQDNGVTGELFF.

This clonotype was picked up a small number of times. The chain couples TRBV30 to TRBJ2-7; 7 bases align to TRBD2. The CDR3 sequence is 15 residues long. With 2 bases clipped from V and 3 bases from J, the junction kept 10 bases outside the gene matches. Germline V gene lookup returns CDR1 GTSNPN and CDR2 SVGIG (reference sequence). The CDR3 bases are TGTGCCTGGAGTCGGGGGAGGGCAGGTGACTACGAGCAGTACTTC. This gives the protein CAWSRGRAGDYEQYF. The whole variable domain, remainder taken from reference TRBV30 and TRBJ2-7, is SQTIHQWPATLVQPVGSPLSLECTVEGTSNPNLYWYRQAAGRGLQLLFYSVGIGQISSEVPQNLSASRPQDRQFILSSKKLLLSDSGFYLCAWSRGRAGDYEQYFGPGTRLTVT.

This chain joins TRBV27 and TRBJ2-1; 8 bases match TRBD2. V lost 8 bases to trimming and J lost 8 bases; unmatched junction nucleotides: 14. The germline V gene has CDR1 MNHEY and CDR2 SMNVEV (reference sequence). The CDR3 has 15 amino acids. The CDR3, as DNA: TGTGCCAGCTCACCAAGCGGGAGTGTTGTTTATGAGCAGTTCTTC. It specifies CASSPSGSVVYEQFF.

The chain joins TRBV2 to TRBJ1-5, with D perhaps matching TRBD1 (6 bases). The length of the CDR3 is 16 residues. The germline V gene has CDR1 SNHLY and CDR2 FYNNEI. V was pared by 4 bases and J by 5 bases, with 18 bases between. CDR3 amino acids: CASSVRGPTGYQPQHF. In nucleotides, the CDR3 is TGTGCCAGCAGTGTACGAGGCCCTACAGGGTATCAGCCCCAGCATTTT. The whole variable domain, remainder taken from reference TRBV2 and TRBJ1-5, is EPEVTQTPSHQVTQMGQEVILRCVPISNHLYFYWYRQILGQKVEFLVSFYNNEISEKSEIFDDQFSVERPDGSNFTLKIRSTKLEDSAMYFCASSVRGPTGYQPQHFGDGTRLSIL.

In its sample, this clonotype was seen a few times. DNA for the CDR3: TGTGCCAGCAGCTTAAAGGGCTGGGGCCACGAGCAGTACTTC. It specifies CASSLKGWGHEQYF. The chain uses TRBV7-2 and TRBJ2-7, with D possibly TRBD1 on 5 matching bases. The V end lost 2 bases, the J end lost 5 bases, and 13 bases lay between the germline ends. The CDR3 extends over 14 amino acids. The germline gives CDR1 SGHTA, CDR2 FQGNSA.

J is TRBJ2-3 and V is TRBV29-1; no clear D gene. Germline lookup yields CDR1 SQVTM and CDR2 ANQGSEA. The V end lost 4 bases, the J end lost 6 bases, and 8 bases lay between the germline ends. CDR3 length: 11 amino acids. The CDR3 region is CSVGQRDTQYF. In nucleotides, the CDR3 is TGCAGCGTTGGGCAGAGGGATACGCAGTATTTT.

This clonotype was seen only a few times. The J gene is TRBJ1-2, the V gene TRBV7-9; D is ambiguous. The CDR3 runs to 13 residues. V shed 5 bases and J shed 5 bases, with 12 bases lying between them. Germline CDR1 reads SEHNR; CDR2 reads FQNEAQ (reference sequence). CDR3: CASSLLLGYGYTF. The CDR3 DNA reads TGTGCCAGCAGCCTCCTTTTGGGGTATGGCTACACCTTC.

The chain is built from TRBV11-2 and TRBJ2-1, with D tentatively TRBD2 (5 bases). The V and J ends lost 5 bases and 0 bases respectively, with 20 bases between them. The CDR3 sequence is 18 residues long. Germline CDR1 SGHAT, CDR2 FQNNGV. CDR3 sequence: CASSRLVGAASSYNEQFF. CDR3 DNA: TGTGCCAGCAGCCGCCTGGTTGGAGCGGCTAGCTCCTACAATGAGCAGTTCTTC.

This clonotype was counted only a few times. The chain joins TRBV6-1 to TRBJ2-5; D is perhaps TRBD1 (5 bases). Deletions cut 3 bases from V and 4 bases from J, with 9 bases between. The germline V gene has CDR1 MNHNS and CDR2 SASEGT. The CDR3 runs to 13 residues. CDR3 in amino acids: CASSDLRGETQYF. The CDR3 DNA reads as TGTGCCAGCAGTGATTTAAGGGGAGAGACCCAGTACTTC.

This clonotype was observed once. The V call is TRBV3-1, the J call TRBJ2-1; possible D gene TRBD1, 5 bases. Germline CDR1 and CDR2: LGHDT and YNNKEL (reference sequence). The CDR3 spans 12 residues. Deletions cut 6 bases from V and 6 bases from J, with 9 bases between. The CDR3 protein is CASRLRGNEQFF. The CDR3, as DNA: TGTGCCAGCAGGTTAAGGGGCAATGAGCAGTTCTTC.

V and J are TRBV6-2 or TRBV6-3 and TRBJ2-1; perhaps D is TRBD1 or TRBD2 (5 bases each). The CDR3 totals 16 residues. V was clipped by 3 bases and J by 5 bases, with 17 bases between them. Germline V gives CDR1 MNHEY, CDR2 SVGEGT. CDR3 residues: CASSYWPGTENNEQFF. CDR3 nucleotide sequence: TGTGCCAGCAGTTATTGGCCGGGGACCGAAAACAATGAGCAGTTCTTC.